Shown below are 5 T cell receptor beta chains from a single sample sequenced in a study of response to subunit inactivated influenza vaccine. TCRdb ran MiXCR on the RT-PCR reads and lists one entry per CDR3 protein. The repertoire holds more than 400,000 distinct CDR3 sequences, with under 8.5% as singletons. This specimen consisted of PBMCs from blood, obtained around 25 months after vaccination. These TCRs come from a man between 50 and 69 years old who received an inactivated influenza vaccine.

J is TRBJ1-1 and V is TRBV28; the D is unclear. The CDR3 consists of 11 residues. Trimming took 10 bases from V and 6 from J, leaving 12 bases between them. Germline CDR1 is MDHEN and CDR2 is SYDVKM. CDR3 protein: CAKWKPPEAFF. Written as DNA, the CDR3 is TGTGCCAAGTGGAAGCCGCCTGAAGCTTTCTTT.

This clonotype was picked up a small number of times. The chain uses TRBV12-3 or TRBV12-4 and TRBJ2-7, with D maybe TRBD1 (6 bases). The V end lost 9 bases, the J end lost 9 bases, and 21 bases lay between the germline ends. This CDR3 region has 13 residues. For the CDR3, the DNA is TGTGCCAGTGCCGGCCATGATGGGGGCTCGCAGTACTTC. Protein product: CASAGHDGGSQYF.

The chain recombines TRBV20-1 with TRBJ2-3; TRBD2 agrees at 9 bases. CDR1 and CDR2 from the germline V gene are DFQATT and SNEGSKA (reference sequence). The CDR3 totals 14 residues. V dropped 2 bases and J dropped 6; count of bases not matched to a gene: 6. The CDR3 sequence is CSARRRGGVDTQYF. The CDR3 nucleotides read TGCAGTGCTAGAAGGCGGGGGGGGGTCGATACGCAGTATTTT.

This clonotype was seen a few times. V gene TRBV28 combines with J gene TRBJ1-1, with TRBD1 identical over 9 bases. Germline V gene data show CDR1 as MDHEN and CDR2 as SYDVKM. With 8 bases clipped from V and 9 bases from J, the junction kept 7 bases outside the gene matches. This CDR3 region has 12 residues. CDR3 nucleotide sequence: TGTGCCAGCCCACGCACAGGGGGCAAAGCTTTCTTT. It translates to CASPRTGGKAFF.

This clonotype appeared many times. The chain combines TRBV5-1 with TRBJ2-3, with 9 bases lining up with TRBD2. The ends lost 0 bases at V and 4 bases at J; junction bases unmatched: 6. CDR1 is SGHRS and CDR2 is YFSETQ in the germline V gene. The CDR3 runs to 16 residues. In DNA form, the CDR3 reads TGCGCCAGCAGCTTGGAGGTAGCGGGGGTCTCAGATACGCAGTATTTT. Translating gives CASSLEVAGVSDTQYF.